Following are 24 T cell receptor beta chains from one sample sequenced in a study of neurological immune-mediated disorders. In TCRdb, the 5' RACE reads were re-called with MiXCR into one record per CDR3 protein. Counted here are around 68,000 distinct CDR3 sequences, over 4% occurring once; the ten biggest clones make up more than 2.5%. Sample: PBMCs. The source is a man aged 45-65 years with multiple sclerosis.

This clonotype was observed at least ten times. The chain is built from TRBV7-9 and TRBJ2-3; D is possibly TRBD2 (6 bases). The CDR3 loop spans 14 amino acids. V lost 4 bases and J 5 bases, leaving 13 bases between the germline ends. Germline V gene lookup returns CDR1 SEHNR and CDR2 FQNEAQ (reference sequence). CDR3 nucleotides: TGTGCCAGCAGCTACGGCCAAGCGGGAGATACGCAGTATTTT. Its translation: CASSYGQAGDTQYF. Full variable domain (remainder filled in from reference TRBV7-9 and TRBJ2-3): DTGVSQNPRHKITKRGQNVTFRCDPISEHNRLYWYRQTLGQGPEFLTYFQNEAQLEKSRLLSDRFSAERPKGSFSTLEIQRTEQGDSAMYLCASSYGQAGDTQYFGPGTRLTVL.

This clonotype was observed many times. The chain is built from TRBV7-9 and TRBJ1-4; D call uncertain. Per the germline V gene, CDR1 is SEHNR and CDR2 is FQNEAQ (reference sequence). There are 15 residues in the CDR3. V was pared by 1 base and J by 7 bases, with 13 bases between. The CDR3 reads CASSLVGRSGEKLFF. Written as DNA, the CDR3 is TGTGCCAGCAGCTTAGTCGGGCGAAGCGGTGAAAAACTGTTTTTT.

This clonotype appeared many times. V gene TRBV7-9 combines with J gene TRBJ2-3; 8 nucleotides align to TRBD1. The CDR3 runs 14 residues. V lost 5 bases and J lost 3; bases outside the gene matches: 4. Germline V gives CDR1 SEHNR, CDR2 FQNEAQ (reference sequence). CDR3 bases: TGTGCCAGCAGCAACAGGGGGTGGACAGATACGCAGTATTTT. Translation: CASSNRGWTDTQYF.

This clonotype was counted at least ten times. The chain has TRBV7-2 and TRBJ2-3; 15 bases match TRBD2. The CDR3 sequence is 17 residues long. The germline V gene encodes CDR1 SGHTA and CDR2 FQGNSA. V shed 5 bases and J 4 bases; nucleotides not matched to a gene: 7. The DNA of the CDR3 is TGTGCCAGCAGCCCCCCGGGACTAGCGGGGGGTTCAGATACGCAGTATTTT. Encoded protein: CASSPPGLAGGSDTQYF.

This clonotype came up many times. The chain couples TRBV6-6 to TRBJ1-3; D not resolved. CDR1 MNHNY and CDR2 SVGAGI come from the germline V gene (reference sequence). The V end was cut by 7 bases, the J end by 4 bases, with 5 bases between. The CDR3 loop spans 11 amino acids. CDR3 nucleotides: TGTGCCAGCACTTCGGGAAACACCATATATTTT. Protein sequence: CASTSGNTIYF.

This clonotype was seen at least ten times. This chain joins TRBV6-2 or TRBV6-3 and TRBJ2-1; 8 nucleotides match TRBD2. The CDR3 has 16 amino acids. Germline V CDR1 and CDR2: MNHEY, SVGEGT. V shed 2 bases, J shed 0 bases, and the junction held 3 bases outside the gene matches. CDR3 nucleotide sequence: TGTGCCAGCAGTTACGGCGGGGGGCTCTCCTACAATGAGCAGTTCTTC. Translated, it gives CASSYGGGLSYNEQFF.

This clonotype was seen more than once but under ten times. The CDR3 DNA is TGCGCCAGCAGCCCCGGGACAGGTCTTACCGGGGAGCTGTTTTTT. This translates into CASSPGTGLTGELFF. The chain employs TRBV4-1 and TRBJ2-2; 8 bases map to TRBD1. The ends lost 4 bases at V and 5 bases at J; junction bases unmatched: 6. This CDR3 contains 15 residues. Germline V gene data show CDR1 as MGHRA and CDR2 as YSYEKL.

This clonotype has a handful of counts. The V and J genes are TRBV5-1 and TRBJ2-3; weak D call: TRBD1 (6 bases). V was trimmed by 2 bases and J by 1 base, leaving 17 bases between them. The CDR3 loop spans 17 amino acids. Germline V gene data show CDR1 as SGHRS and CDR2 as YFSETQ. DNA of the CDR3: TGCGCCAGCAGCTTAGTAACAGGGATTTTTGGCACAGATACGCAGTATTTT. This codes for CASSLVTGIFGTDTQYF.

Ten or more counts support this clonotype. V usage is TRBV5-1 and J usage is TRBJ1-1; D is undetermined. Between the trimmed V and J ends, which lost 5 bases and 0 bases, there was a span of 11 bases. The germline V gene has CDR1 SGHRS and CDR2 YFSETQ. This CDR3 is 14 amino acids long. CDR3 nucleotides: TGCGCCAGCAGGGACTTATCGATGAACACTGAAGCTTTCTTT. The encoded protein is CASRDLSMNTEAFF.

This clonotype was counted ten times or more. The chain recombines TRBV7-6 with TRBJ1-3, with D perhaps TRBD1 (5 bases). Deletions cut 1 base from V and 0 bases from J, with 13 bases between. The germline V gene has CDR1 SGHVS and CDR2 FNYEAQ. This CDR3 contains 17 residues. The CDR3 loop is CASSLDPAGLSGNTIYF. In DNA form, the CDR3 reads TGTGCCAGCAGCTTAGACCCGGCAGGGCTCTCTGGAAACACCATATATTTT.

This clonotype was seen at least ten times. This chain connects TRBV6-5 to TRBJ2-5; TRBD1 matches 7 bases. Per the germline V gene, CDR1 is MNHEY and CDR2 is SVGAGI. The CDR3 is 15 amino acids. Unmatched junction bases numbered 9, after V lost 8 bases and J lost 0 bases. This CDR3 reads CASRSGQRNQETQYF. The CDR3 DNA sequence: TGTGCCAGCCGTTCGGGACAGAGAAACCAAGAGACCCAGTACTTC.

This clonotype occurred many times. The J gene is TRBJ1-2, the V gene TRBV28; D might be TRBD1 (6 bases). The V end was cut by 5 bases, the J end by 6 bases, with 19 bases between. Germline values: CDR1 MDHEN, CDR2 SYDVKM. The CDR3 is 15 amino acids. In DNA, the CDR3 is TGTGCCAGCAGTCTAACACCTTATGACAGGAATGGCTACACCTTC. Translating it yields CASSLTPYDRNGYTF.

The table lists this clonotype with many counts. The rearrangement links TRBV27 to TRBJ2-7, with D possibly being TRBD1 or TRBD2 (5 bases each). The CDR3 is 15 amino acids. Germline V gene sequence: CDR1 MNHEY, CDR2 SMNVEV (reference sequence). V was trimmed by 7 bases and J by 1 base, leaving 17 bases between them. CDR3 loop: CASKLHRDGSYEQYF. CDR3 nucleotides: TGTGCCAGCAAACTACACCGGGACGGATCCTACGAGCAGTACTTC.

In its sample, this clonotype ranks as medium-sized. The CDR3 region is CSARGYGQGTGELFF. Here the CDR3 DNA reads TGCAGTGCTAGAGGTTACGGACAGGGGACCGGGGAGCTGTTTTTT. This chain uses TRBV20-1 with TRBJ2-2; TRBD1 matches 9 bases. The ends lost 1 base at V and 5 bases at J; junction bases unmatched: 5. CDR1 and CDR2 from the germline V gene are DFQATT and SNEGSKA (reference sequence). The CDR3 is 15 residues long.

The chain recombines TRBV12-3 or TRBV12-4 with TRBJ1-1, with D uncertain. The CDR3 extends over 15 amino acids. V was shortened by 6 bases and J by 2 bases, with 16 bases between the two germline ends. CDR3 coding DNA: TGTGCCAGCAGCCGGAGCGCCGAGAAAAACACTGAAGCTTTCTTT. Encoded protein: CASSRSAEKNTEAFF.

This clonotype was counted ten times or more. Germline is not matched at one junction end, which may reflect a read error. The V gene is TRBV5-6, the J gene TRBJ1-6, with D possibly TRBD1 on 5 matching bases. Germline CDR1 and CDR2: SGHDT and YYEEEE. The CDR3 is made up of 16 amino acids. The CDR3 spells CASSLLRGPNNSPLNF. CDR3 nucleotide sequence: TGTGCCAGCAGCTTGTTGAGGGGCCCAAATAATTCACCCCTCAACTTT.

This clonotype came up many times. The V and J genes are TRBV4-2 and TRBJ2-6; TRBD1 is a possible D gene (5 bases). The CDR3 contains 21 residues. Germline CDR1 is LGHNA and CDR2 is YNFKEQ. V lost 1 base and J lost 1, with 23 bases in between. CDR3 sequence: CASSQGRGSLTLPSGANVLTF. In nucleotides, the CDR3 is TGTGCCAGCAGCCAAGGAAGGGGATCACTGACACTACCTTCTGGGGCCAACGTCCTGACTTTC.

This clonotype was counted at least ten times. V gene TRBV6-5 combines with J gene TRBJ2-7, with 11 bases aligning to TRBD1. The germline gives CDR1 MNHEY, CDR2 SVGAGI. This CDR3 has 12 amino acids. Trimming removed 8 bases from V and 6 bases from J; junction bases left unmatched: 3. This chain's CDR3 is CASPGTGGEQYV. CDR3 in DNA: TGTGCCAGCCCCGGGACAGGGGGCGAGCAGTACGTC.

In this sample, this clonotype turned up many times. V is TRBV4-1 and J is TRBJ1-3; TRBD1 might be the D (6 bases). Trimming cost V 1 base and J 4 bases, with 14 bases left between them. CDR3 size: 16 residues. Germline V gene lookup returns CDR1 MGHRA and CDR2 YSYEKL. CDR3 amino acids: CASSQGGRGRGNTIYF. CDR3 DNA sequence: TGCGCCAGCAGCCAAGGAGGACGGGGGCGAGGAAACACCATATATTTT.

This clonotype was detected many times. CDR3 DNA: TGTGCCAGCAGTTACGGTTGGGGGGAGAAGTACAATGAGCAGTTCTTC. It translates to CASSYGWGEKYNEQFF. V usage is TRBV6-2 or TRBV6-3 and J usage is TRBJ2-1, with a tentative D call TRBD2 (6 bases). V was clipped by 2 bases and J by 4 bases, with 15 bases between them. Germline CDR1 is MNHEY and CDR2 is SVGEGT. The CDR3 consists of 16 residues.

This clonotype was seen many times. The chain has TRBV5-1 and TRBJ1-5; D is ambiguous. With 1 base removed from V and 1 base from J, the gap between germline ends came to 9 bases. CDR1 and CDR2 from the germline V gene are SGHRS and YFSETQ. The CDR3 sequence is 15 residues long. This chain's CDR3 is CASSLRGLSNQPQHF. CDR3 sequence (DNA): TGCGCCAGCAGCTTGCGAGGGTTGAGCAATCAGCCCCAGCATTTT.

Many counts were recorded for this clonotype. Compared with germline, one end of the junction differs, possibly owing to a read error. The genes are TRBV12-3 or TRBV12-4 and TRBJ2-1, with TRBD2 matching over 8 bases. This CDR3 is 13 amino acids long. The CDR3 loop reads CASSLAGVSEQFF. The CDR3 DNA reads as TGTGCCAGCAGTCTAGCGGGCGTGAGTGAGCAGTTCTTC.

For this clonotype: This may stem from a read error, because a much larger clone lies one nucleotide away. The chain recombines TRBV2 with TRBJ1-5, with TRBD1 matching over 7 bases. Germline lookup yields CDR1 SNHLY and CDR2 FYNNEI. The ends lost 6 bases at V and 6 bases at J; junction bases unmatched: 8. The CDR3 has 14 amino acids. The CDR3 region is CASRARGTGQPQHF. The CDR3 DNA reads as TGTGCCAGCAGAGCCAGGGGGACCGGTCAGCCCCAGCATTTT.

This clonotype appeared many times. V and J are TRBV9 and TRBJ2-1; D perhaps matches TRBD2 (6 bases). Germline assignment: CDR1 SGDLS and CDR2 YYNGEE. The CDR3 spans 15 residues. The V and J ends lost 3 bases and 1 base respectively, with 11 bases between them. CDR3 residues: CASSETGTSYNEQFF. DNA for the CDR3: TGTGCCAGCAGCGAGACCGGGACTTCCTACAATGAGCAGTTCTTC.